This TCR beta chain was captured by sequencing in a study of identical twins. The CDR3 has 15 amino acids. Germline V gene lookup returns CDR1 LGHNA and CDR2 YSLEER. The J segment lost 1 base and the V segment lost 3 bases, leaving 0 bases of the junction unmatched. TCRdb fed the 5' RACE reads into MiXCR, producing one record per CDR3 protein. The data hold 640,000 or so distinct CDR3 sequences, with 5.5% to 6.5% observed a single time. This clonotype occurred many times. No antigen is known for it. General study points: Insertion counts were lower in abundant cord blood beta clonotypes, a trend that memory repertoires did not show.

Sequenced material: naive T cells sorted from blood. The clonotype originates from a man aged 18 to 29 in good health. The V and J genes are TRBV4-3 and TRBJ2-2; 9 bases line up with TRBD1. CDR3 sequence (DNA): TGCGCCAGCAGCCAGGGACAGGGGAACACCGGGGAGCTGTTTTTT. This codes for CASSQGQGNTGELFF.